A selection of T cell receptor beta chains follows, all from one sample in a study of T cell responses to AZD1222 COVID-19 vaccine. Sequenced by immunoSEQ multiplex PCR; TCRdb stores in-frame clones only, minus some. This sample has 180,000 or so clones, with approximately 94% found just once. The sample was peripheral blood, taken on day 0 of AZD1222 vaccination. The receptors were sampled from an adult in good health. CDR3s include the opening cysteine and the closing phenylalanine or tryptophan. Fields, in order: D gene, J gene, clone size, V gene, CDR3 protein, CDR3 DNA. D genes are given only for firm matches. Size tells how often a clone was seen (once, few, many) or the class of an expanded clone, and some rows leave it out.

NA TRBJ2-2 once TRBV3-1/TRBV3-2 CASNRAVGELFF TGTGCCAGCAACAGGGCGGTCGGGGAGCTGTTTTTT
TRBD2 TRBJ2-1 NA TRBV4-2 CASSQDLRLSGSVDEQFF TGTGCCAGCAGCCAAGATCTCCGACTAAGCGGGAGCGTCGATGAGCAGTTCTTC
NA TRBJ1-1 NA TRBV7-6 CASSLVRQGLNTEAFF TGTGCCAGCAGCTTAGTTCGTCAGGGGTTGAACACTGAAGCTTTCTTT
TRBD1 TRBJ1-1 NA TRBV10-2 CASGGQGNTEAFF TGCGCCAGCGGGGGACAGGGGAACACTGAAGCTTTCTTT
NA TRBJ1-1 NA TRBV28 CASRGTEAFF TGTGCCAGCAGAGGGACTGAAGCTTTCTTT
NA TRBJ1-3 NA TRBV6-1 CASSETPGSSGNTIYF TGTGCCAGCAGTGAAACCCCAGGGAGCTCTGGAAACACCATATATTTT
NA TRBJ2-7 NA TRBV7-8 CASSKGHNYEQYF TGTGCCAGCAGTAAGGGACACAACTACGAGCAGTACTTC
NA TRBJ1-5 NA TRBV7-2 CASSSLGSNQPQHF TGTGCCAGCAGCTCCCTGGGATCCAATCAGCCCCAGCATTTT
TRBD1 TRBJ1-1 NA TRBV7-2 CASSLRGPIPVGNTEAFF TGTGCCAGCAGCTTGAGGGGGCCGATACCGGTGGGGAACACTGAAGCTTTCTTT
NA TRBJ1-2 NA TRBV4-1 CASSQVEGGGYYGYTF TGCGCCAGCAGCCAAGTTGAAGGGGGGGGCTACTATGGCTACACCTTC
TRBD1 TRBJ2-7 NA TRBV25-1 CASSARGDRDLTYEQYF TGTGCCAGCAGTGCTAGAGGGGACAGGGACCTCACCTACGAGCAGTACTTC
NA TRBJ1-2 NA TRBV19 CASSIGIRNYGYTF TGTGCCAGTAGTATAGGGATTCGGAACTATGGCTACACCTTC
NA TRBJ1-1 NA TRBV6-5 CASRRQGNTEAFF TGTGCCAGCAGACGTCAGGGGAACACTGAAGCTTTCTTT
TRBD2 TRBJ2-7 once TRBV11-2 CASSRLARQPKQYF TGTGCCAGCAGCCGACTAGCCCGTCAGCCCAAGCAGTACTTC
NA TRBJ1-3 NA TRBV3-1/TRBV3-2 CASSQDDSLSGNTIYF TGTGCCAGCAGCCAAGATGACAGCCTTTCTGGAAACACCATATATTTT
NA TRBJ1-2 NA TRBV11-3 CASSLSGGYGYTF TGTGCCAGCAGCTTATCTGGGGGCTATGGCTACACCTTC
NA TRBJ1-2 NA TRBV19 CASSTPGLYGYTF TGTGCCAGTAGTACCCCGGGGCTCTATGGCTACACCTTC
NA TRBJ1-4 NA TRBV30 CAWSMRGAREKLFF TGTGCCTGGAGTATGAGAGGGGCGCGTGAAAAACTGTTTTTT
TRBD1 TRBJ2-2 NA TRBV5-1 CASSWTGDSRELFF TGCGCCAGCAGCTGGACAGGGGATAGTCGGGAGCTGTTTTTT
NA TRBJ1-5 NA TRBV10-3 CAIRDGRSNQPQHF TGTGCCATCAGGGACGGAAGGAGCAATCAGCCCCAGCATTTT
TRBD1 TRBJ1-3 once TRBV5-6 CASSLQGVAGNTIYF TGTGCCAGCAGCTTGCAGGGGGTTGCTGGAAACACCATATATTTT
NA TRBJ2-7 once TRBV7-9 CASSLLPRGSYEQYF TGTGCCAGCAGCTTATTACCAAGAGGTTCCTACGAGCAGTACTTC
NA TRBJ2-7 once TRBV19 CASSIGVGPYEQYF TGTGCCAGTAGTATAGGGGTGGGCCCTTACGAGCAGTACTTC
NA TRBJ2-1 NA TRBV24-1 CATSDFPDNEQFF TGTGCCACCAGTGATTTCCCAGACAATGAGCAGTTCTTC
NA TRBJ2-3 NA TRBV2 CASSEIADTQYF TGTGCCAGCAGTGAAATCGCAGATACGCAGTATTTT
NA TRBJ2-1 NA TRBV7-9 CASSSADRRANEQFF TGTGCCAGCAGCTCTGCTGACCGAAGGGCCAATGAGCAGTTCTTC
NA TRBJ2-3 NA TRBV6-5 CASRRGPDTQYF TGTGCCAGCAGAAGGGGTCCAGATACGCAGTATTTT
NA TRBJ2-6 NA TRBV5-1 CASSSKFQGSGANVLTF TGCGCCAGCAGCTCGAAGTTTCAGGGGTCCGGGGCCAACGTCCTGACTTTC
TRBD2 TRBJ2-7 NA TRBV18 CASSPPSIREGEQYF TGTGCCAGCTCACCACCGAGTATTCGGGAGGGCGAGCAGTACTTC
TRBD1 TRBJ1-5 NA TRBV5-8 CASSSPTGKSNQPQHF TGTGCCAGCAGCTCGCCGACAGGGAAAAGCAATCAGCCCCAGCATTTT
NA TRBJ1-1 once TRBV28 CASSFRRQGGHAEAFF TGTGCCAGCAGTTTTAGAAGGCAGGGTGGTCATGCTGAAGCTTTCTTT
NA TRBJ1-4 NA TRBV25-1 CASSGEKLFF TGTGCCAGCAGTGGAGAAAAACTGTTTTTT
NA TRBJ2-1 NA TRBV5-1 CASIDVAGSYNEQFF TGCGCCAGCATTGACGTCGCGGGGTCCTACAATGAGCAGTTCTTC
TRBD1 TRBJ1-2 NA TRBV27 CASSSSWGTGLGGYTF TGTGCCAGCAGTTCCAGCTGGGGGACAGGGTTGGGTGGCTACACCTTC
TRBD1 TRBJ2-1 NA TRBV25-1 CASSAPTGAFSNEQFF TGTGCCAGCAGTGCGCCGACAGGGGCATTTTCAAATGAGCAGTTCTTC
TRBD2 TRBJ2-1 NA TRBV29-1 CSVAGLAGGSSYNEQFF TGCAGCGTTGCGGGACTAGCGGGAGGGAGCTCCTACAATGAGCAGTTCTTC
TRBD1 TRBJ1-5 NA TRBV7-9 CASSTGGQPQHF TGTGCCAGCAGCACAGGGGGGCAGCCCCAGCATTTT
TRBD1 TRBJ1-2 NA TRBV28 CATNSEGTGKDGYTF TGTGCCACCAACTCCGAAGGGACAGGGAAAGATGGCTACACCTTC
TRBD1 TRBJ2-6 NA TRBV5-4 CASSIRDRGSAGANVLTF TGTGCCAGCAGCATCCGGGACAGGGGAAGTGCTGGGGCCAACGTCCTGACTTTC
TRBD1 TRBJ1-2 once TRBV18 CASSLQTGEASNYGYTF TGTGCCAGCTCACTCCAGACAGGGGAGGCCTCTAACTATGGCTACACCTTC
NA TRBJ1-1 NA TRBV12-3/TRBV12-4 CASSSRANTEAFF TGTGCCAGCAGTTCCCGAGCGAACACTGAAGCTTTCTTT
NA TRBJ2-3 once TRBV7-9 CASSLADTQYF TGTGCCAGCAGCTTAGCAGATACGCAGTATTTT
NA TRBJ1-5 NA TRBV2 CASSQAGRDQPQHF TGTGCCAGCAGTCAAGCGGGCAGAGATCAGCCCCAGCATTTT
NA TRBJ1-1 NA TRBV3-1/TRBV3-2 CASSQRGPLNTEAFF TGTGCCAGCAGCCAGCGAGGACCCCTAAACACTGAAGCTTTCTTT
NA TRBJ2-1 NA TRBV19 CASSMGGGYEQFF TGTGCCAGTAGTATGGGCGGTGGGTATGAGCAGTTCTTC
NA TRBJ1-5 NA TRBV28 CASSSRTANQPQHF TGTGCCAGCAGTTCCAGAACGGCGAATCAGCCCCAGCATTTT
NA TRBJ2-2 once TRBV15 CATSSLWDTGELFF TGTGCCACCAGCAGCCTTTGGGACACCGGGGAGCTGTTTTTT
NA TRBJ2-5 NA TRBV2 CASVLRVVPQYF TGTGCCAGCGTACTGAGGGTGGTGCCCCAGTACTTC
TRBD1 TRBJ1-1 NA TRBV3-1/TRBV3-2 CASSRQGAGYTEAFF TGTGCCAGCAGCCGTCAGGGGGCGGGATACACTGAAGCTTTCTTT
NA TRBJ1-2 NA TRBV7-3 CASSLTYNAVGYTF TGTGCCAGCAGCCTGACTTACAACGCTGTCGGCTACACCTTC
TRBD1 TRBJ1-1 NA TRBV9 CASSVEGTGEAFF TGTGCCAGCAGCGTAGAAGGGACAGGCGAAGCTTTCTTT
NA TRBJ2-7 NA TRBV4-2 CASSQGPWEMNEQYF TGTGCCAGCAGCCAAGGGCCGTGGGAGATGAACGAGCAGTACTTC
NA TRBJ2-7 NA TRBV28 CASSLEARGQYF TGTGCCAGCAGTTTAGAGGCAAGGGGGCAGTACTTC
TRBD2 TRBJ2-7 NA TRBV6-1 CASSEIGLAAIYEQYF TGTGCCAGCAGTGAAATTGGACTAGCGGCCATCTACGAGCAGTACTTC
NA TRBJ1-1 NA TRBV10-1 CASSLTVNTEAFF TGCGCCAGCAGTCTGACAGTGAACACTGAAGCTTTCTTT
TRBD1 TRBJ1-1 NA TRBV7-8 CASSSQGARNTEAFF TGTGCCAGCAGCTCCCAGGGGGCGAGGAACACTGAAGCTTTCTTT
NA TRBJ2-7 NA TRBV28 CASSPGKPYEQYF TGTGCCAGCAGTCCAGGGAAACCCTACGAGCAGTACTTC
NA TRBJ2-3 few TRBV19 CASSTGASADTQYF TGTGCCAGTAGTACGGGGGCGAGTGCAGATACGCAGTATTTT
NA TRBJ1-2 NA TRBV28 CASSLGRQRGGYTF TGTGCCAGCAGTTTAGGGAGGCAGCGCGGGGGCTACACCTTC